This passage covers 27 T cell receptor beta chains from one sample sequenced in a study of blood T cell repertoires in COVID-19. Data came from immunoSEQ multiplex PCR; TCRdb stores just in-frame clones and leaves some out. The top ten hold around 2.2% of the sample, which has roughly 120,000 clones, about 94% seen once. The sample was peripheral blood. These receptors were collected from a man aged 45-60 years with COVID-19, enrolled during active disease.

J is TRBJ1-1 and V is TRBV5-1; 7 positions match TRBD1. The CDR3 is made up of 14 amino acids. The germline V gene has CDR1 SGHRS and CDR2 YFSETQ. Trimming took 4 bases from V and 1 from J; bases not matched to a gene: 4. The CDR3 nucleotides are TGCGCCAGCAGCCAGGGACAGACGAACACTGAAGCTTTCTTT. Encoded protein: CASSQGQTNTEAFF.

The CDR3 DNA reads TGTGCCAGCAGCGTAGATAGCGGGAGAGAAGAGCAGTACTTC. Encoded protein: CASSVDSGREEQYF. The rearrangement uses TRBV9 and TRBJ2-7; 9 bases map to TRBD2. The CDR3 extends over 14 amino acids. With V trimmed by 0 bases and J by 7 bases, 5 bases remained unmatched. The germline gives CDR1 SGDLS, CDR2 YYNGEE.

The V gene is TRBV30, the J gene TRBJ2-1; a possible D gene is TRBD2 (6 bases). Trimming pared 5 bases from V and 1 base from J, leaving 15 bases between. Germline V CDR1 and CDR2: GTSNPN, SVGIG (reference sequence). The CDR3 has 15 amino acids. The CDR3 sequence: CAWYLGGGSYNEQFF. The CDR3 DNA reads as TGTGCCTGGTACCTGGGGGGAGGATCCTACAATGAGCAGTTCTTC.

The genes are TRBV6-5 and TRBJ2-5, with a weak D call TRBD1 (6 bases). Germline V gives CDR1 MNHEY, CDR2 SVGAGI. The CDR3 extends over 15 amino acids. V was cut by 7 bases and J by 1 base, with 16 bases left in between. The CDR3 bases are TGTGCCAGCATTAAGAGGACAGTCGGCCAAGAGACCCAGTACTTC. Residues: CASIKRTVGQETQYF.

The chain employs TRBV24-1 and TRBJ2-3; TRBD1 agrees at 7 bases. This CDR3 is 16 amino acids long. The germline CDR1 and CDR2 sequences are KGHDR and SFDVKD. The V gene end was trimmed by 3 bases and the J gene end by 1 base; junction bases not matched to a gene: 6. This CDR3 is CATSDPGQAGTDTQYF. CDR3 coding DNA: TGTGCCACCAGTGATCCAGGACAGGCCGGCACAGATACGCAGTATTTT.

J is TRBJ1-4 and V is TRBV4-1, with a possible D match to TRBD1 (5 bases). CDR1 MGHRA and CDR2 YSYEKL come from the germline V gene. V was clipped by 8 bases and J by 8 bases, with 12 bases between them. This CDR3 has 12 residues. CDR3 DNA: TGCGCCAGCGGAGGGGTCGAGGAAAAACTGTTTTTT. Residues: CASGGVEEKLFF.

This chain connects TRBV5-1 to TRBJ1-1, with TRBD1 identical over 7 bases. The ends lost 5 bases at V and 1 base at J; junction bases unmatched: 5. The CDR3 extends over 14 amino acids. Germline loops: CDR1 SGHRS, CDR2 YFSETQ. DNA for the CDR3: TGCGCCAGCAGGTTGACAGGGCAGAACACTGAAGCTTTCTTT. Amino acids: CASRLTGQNTEAFF.

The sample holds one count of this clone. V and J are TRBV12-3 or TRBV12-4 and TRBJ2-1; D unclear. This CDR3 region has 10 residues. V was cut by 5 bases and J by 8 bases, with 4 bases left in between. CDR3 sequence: CASSRYEQFF. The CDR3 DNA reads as TGTGCCAGCAGTCGTTATGAGCAGTTCTTC.

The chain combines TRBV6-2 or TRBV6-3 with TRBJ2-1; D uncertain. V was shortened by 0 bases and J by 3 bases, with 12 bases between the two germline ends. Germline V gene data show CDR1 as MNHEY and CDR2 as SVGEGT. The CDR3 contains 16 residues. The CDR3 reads CASSYSPQTSYNEQFF. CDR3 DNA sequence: TGTGCCAGCAGTTACTCCCCTCAAACAAGCTACAATGAGCAGTTCTTC.

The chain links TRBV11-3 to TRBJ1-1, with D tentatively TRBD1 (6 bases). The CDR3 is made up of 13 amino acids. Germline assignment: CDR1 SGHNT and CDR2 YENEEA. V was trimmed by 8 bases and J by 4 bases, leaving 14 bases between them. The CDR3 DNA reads TGTGCCAGCGCACAGGGAAGGGGCACTGAAGCTTTCTTT. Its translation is CASAQGRGTEAFF.

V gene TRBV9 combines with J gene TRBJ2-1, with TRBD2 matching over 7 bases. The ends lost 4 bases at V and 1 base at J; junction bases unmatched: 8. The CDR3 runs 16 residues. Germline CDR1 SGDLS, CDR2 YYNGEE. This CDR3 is CASSPGASGSYNEQFF. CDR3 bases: TGTGCCAGCAGCCCCGGGGCTAGCGGATCCTACAATGAGCAGTTCTTC.

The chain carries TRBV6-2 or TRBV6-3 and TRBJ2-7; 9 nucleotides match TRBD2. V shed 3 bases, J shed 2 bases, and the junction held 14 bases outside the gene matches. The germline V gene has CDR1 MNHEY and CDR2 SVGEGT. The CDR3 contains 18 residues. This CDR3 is CASSYPQGSGSWAYEQYF. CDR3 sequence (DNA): TGTGCCAGCAGTTATCCCCAGGGTAGCGGGAGTTGGGCCTACGAGCAGTACTTC.

The CDR3, as DNA: TGTGCCAGCTCACAGTCCGGGGGCACTGAAGCTTTCTTT. Its translation: CASSQSGGTEAFF. J is TRBJ1-1 and V is TRBV18, with D maybe TRBD1 (5 bases). V dropped 4 bases and J dropped 4 bases, with 10 bases sitting between them. CDR3 length: 13 residues. The germline CDR1 and CDR2 sequences are KGHSH and LQKENI.

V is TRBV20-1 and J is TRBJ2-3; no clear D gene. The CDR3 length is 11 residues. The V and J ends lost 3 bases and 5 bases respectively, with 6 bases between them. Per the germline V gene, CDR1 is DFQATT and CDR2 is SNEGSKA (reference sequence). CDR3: CSASPQDTQYF. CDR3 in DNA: TGCAGTGCTAGCCCCCAAGATACGCAGTATTTT.

CDR3 loop: CATSEASGSWNEQFF. For the CDR3, the DNA is TGTGCCACCAGTGAGGCTAGCGGGAGTTGGAATGAGCAGTTCTTC. V and J are TRBV24-1 and TRBJ2-1, with 10 bases matching TRBD2. The CDR3 extends over 15 amino acids. The ends lost 4 bases at V and 7 bases at J; junction bases unmatched: 6. Germline V gene lookup returns CDR1 KGHDR and CDR2 SFDVKD.

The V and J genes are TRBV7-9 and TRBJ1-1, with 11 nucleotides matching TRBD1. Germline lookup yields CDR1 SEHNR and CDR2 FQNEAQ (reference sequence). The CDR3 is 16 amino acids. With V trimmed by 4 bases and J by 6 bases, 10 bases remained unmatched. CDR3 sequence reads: CASSSNPGTGGAEAFF. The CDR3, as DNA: TGTGCCAGCAGCTCAAACCCCGGGACAGGGGGAGCTGAAGCTTTCTTT.

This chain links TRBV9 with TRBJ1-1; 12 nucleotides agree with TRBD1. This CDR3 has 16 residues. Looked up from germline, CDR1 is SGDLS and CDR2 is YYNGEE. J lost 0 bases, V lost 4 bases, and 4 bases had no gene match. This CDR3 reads CASSPGTGGMNTEAFF. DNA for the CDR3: TGTGCCAGCAGCCCCGGGACAGGGGGCATGAACACTGAAGCTTTCTTT.

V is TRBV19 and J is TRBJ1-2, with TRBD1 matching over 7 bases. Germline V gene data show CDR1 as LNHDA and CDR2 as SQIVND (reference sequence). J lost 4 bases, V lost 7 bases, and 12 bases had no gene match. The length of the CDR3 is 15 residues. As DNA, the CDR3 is TGTGCCAGTACCGAACGACAGGGACGCGCCTATGGCTACACCTTC. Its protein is CASTERQGRAYGYTF.

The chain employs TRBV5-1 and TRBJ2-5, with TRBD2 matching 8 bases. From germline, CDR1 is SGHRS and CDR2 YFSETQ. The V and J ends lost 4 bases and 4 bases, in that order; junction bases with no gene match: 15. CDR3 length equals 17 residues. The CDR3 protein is CASSPGLAGGFGETQYF. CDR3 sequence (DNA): TGCGCCAGCAGCCCGGGTCTGGCGGGAGGATTTGGAGAGACCCAGTACTTC.

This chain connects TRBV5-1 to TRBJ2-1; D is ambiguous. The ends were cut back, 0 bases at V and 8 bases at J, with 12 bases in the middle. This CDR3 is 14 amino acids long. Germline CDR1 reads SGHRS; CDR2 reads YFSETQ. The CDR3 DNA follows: TGCGCCAGCAGCTTGGGCTTAGCTGTAGATGAGCAGTTCTTC. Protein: CASSLGLAVDEQFF.

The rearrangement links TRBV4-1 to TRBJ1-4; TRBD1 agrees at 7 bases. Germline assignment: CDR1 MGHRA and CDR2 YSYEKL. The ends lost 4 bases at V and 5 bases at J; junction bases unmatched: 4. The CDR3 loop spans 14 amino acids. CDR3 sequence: CASSRTGINEKLFF. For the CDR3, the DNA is TGCGCCAGCAGCCGGACAGGAATAAATGAAAAACTGTTTTTT.

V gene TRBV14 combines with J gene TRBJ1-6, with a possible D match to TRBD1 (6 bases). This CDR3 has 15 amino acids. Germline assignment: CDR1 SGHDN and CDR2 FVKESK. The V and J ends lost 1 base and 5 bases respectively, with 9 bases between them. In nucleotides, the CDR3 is TGTGCCAGCAGCCAAGCCAGGACAGATAATTCACCCCTCCACTTT. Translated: CASSQARTDNSPLHF.

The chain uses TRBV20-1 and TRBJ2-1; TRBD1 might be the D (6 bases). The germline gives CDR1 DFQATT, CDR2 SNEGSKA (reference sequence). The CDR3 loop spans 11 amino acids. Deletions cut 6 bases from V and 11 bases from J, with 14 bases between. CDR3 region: CSARDNSQQFF. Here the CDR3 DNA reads TGCAGTGCACGGGACAACTCTCAGCAGTTCTTC.

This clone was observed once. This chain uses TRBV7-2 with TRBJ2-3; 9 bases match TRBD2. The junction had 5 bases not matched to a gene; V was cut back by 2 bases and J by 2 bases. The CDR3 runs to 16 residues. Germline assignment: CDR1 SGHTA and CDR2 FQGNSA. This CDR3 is CASSLWLAGNTDTQYF. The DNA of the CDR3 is TGTGCCAGCAGCTTATGGCTAGCGGGAAACACAGATACGCAGTATTTT.

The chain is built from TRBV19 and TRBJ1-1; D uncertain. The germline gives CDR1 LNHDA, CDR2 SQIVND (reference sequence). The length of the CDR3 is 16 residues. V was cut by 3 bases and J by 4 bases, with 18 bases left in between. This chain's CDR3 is CASSMNVRAQGTEAFF. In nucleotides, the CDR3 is TGTGCCAGTAGTATGAATGTGAGGGCGCAAGGCACTGAAGCTTTCTTT.

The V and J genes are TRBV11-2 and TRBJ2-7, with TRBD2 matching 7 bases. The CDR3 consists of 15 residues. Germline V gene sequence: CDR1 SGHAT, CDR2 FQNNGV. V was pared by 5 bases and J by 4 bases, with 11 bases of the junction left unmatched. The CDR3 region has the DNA TGTGCCAGCAGCCTGGGGGAGGGACCCACTTACGAGCAGTACTTC. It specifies CASSLGEGPTYEQYF.

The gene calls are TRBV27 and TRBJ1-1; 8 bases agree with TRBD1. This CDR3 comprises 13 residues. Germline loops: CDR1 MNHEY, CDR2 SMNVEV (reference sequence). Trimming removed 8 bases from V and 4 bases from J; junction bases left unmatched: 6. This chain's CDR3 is CASGRGRTTEAFF. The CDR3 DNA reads TGTGCCAGCGGCAGGGGGCGGACCACTGAAGCTTTCTTT.